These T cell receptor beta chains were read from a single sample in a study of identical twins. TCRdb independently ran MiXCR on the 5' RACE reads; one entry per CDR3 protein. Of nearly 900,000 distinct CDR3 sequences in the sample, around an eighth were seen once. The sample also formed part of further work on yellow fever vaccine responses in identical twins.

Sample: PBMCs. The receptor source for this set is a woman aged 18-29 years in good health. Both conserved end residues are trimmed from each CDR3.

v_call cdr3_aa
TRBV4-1 ASSQHGQGEETQY
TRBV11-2 ASSSSLPTGGELF
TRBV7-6 ASSLGVLANNEQF
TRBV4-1 ASSQFSGLITSTDTQY
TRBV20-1 SASSRLAGNYEQF
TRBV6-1 ASSPPPGGGKNIQY
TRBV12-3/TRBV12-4 ASSFGGAGDTQY
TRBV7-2 ASSRGAIGYT
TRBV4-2 ASSQDRVSSYEQY
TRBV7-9 ASSLAGLRGQETQY
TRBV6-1 ASSAGQGDYNEQF
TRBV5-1 ASSTDRGLAGGHEQY
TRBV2 ASTEVGASNQPQH
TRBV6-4 ASSDDPRGNYNEQF
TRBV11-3 ASSSTLAGPGELF
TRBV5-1 ASSPGREADTQY
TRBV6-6 ASSYEGRGGYT
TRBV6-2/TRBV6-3 ASSYRSGDLFYEQY
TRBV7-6 ASRTTGSSSPLH
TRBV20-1 SARDPGTETQY
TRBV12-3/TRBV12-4 ASLRALLAGGINEQF
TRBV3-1 ASSQVYQGHVGEKLF
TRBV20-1 SAVGLAGSTDTQY
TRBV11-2 ASSSLDIGGRSPYEQY
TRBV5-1 ASSLGGTSGRTDTQY
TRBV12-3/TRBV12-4 ASSSRQGAGGYT
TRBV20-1 SARDRLSSTDTQY
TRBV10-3 AISARTSGRDLSDEQF
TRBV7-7 ASSQTGSGETQY
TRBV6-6 ASSRTGAQPQH
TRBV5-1 ASSLELAVNNEQF
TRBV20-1 SATRGYNEQF
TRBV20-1 SARIISGAYEQY
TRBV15 ATSRGPGQGTEQY
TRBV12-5 ASGRGLAGGGETQY
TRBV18 ASSGTGGREQY
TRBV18 ASSPSLAGLNTGELF
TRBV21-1 AFREGY
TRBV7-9 ATDREAGELF
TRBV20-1 CAPGLSDTLQETQY
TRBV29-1 SVEDSRTGGAVGEQF
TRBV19 ASSIALADYEQY
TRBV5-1 ASSLDSPEGGYT
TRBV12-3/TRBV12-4 ASRDGTGLYQPQH
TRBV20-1 SSQRTSGNGDTQY
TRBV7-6 ASSLDGAQETQY
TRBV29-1 SVEGDRQGAYGYT
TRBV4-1 ASSREIGQGSAEAF